A selection of T cell receptor beta chains follows, all from one sample in a study of a mutant IDH1 vaccine in newly diagnosed glioma. No antigens are known for them. TCRdb's table, derived via immunoSEQ multiplex PCR, lists solely in-frame clones and lacks some. The table includes around 39,000 clones, around 85% detected once. Specimen: PBMCs, collected from a glioma patient whose treatment included an IDH1 peptide vaccine. These receptors all stem from a woman aged 18-29 years with glioma. Some clones in this sample may be carry-over from other donors' samples. Both conserved end residues are part of each CDR3. A D gene is named only where the DNA matches it firmly. Size is stated for part of the rows, as once, few or many counts, or as a class when the clone is expanded.

d_call,clone_size,v_call,j_call,cdr3_nt,cdr3_aa
.,.,TRBV2,TRBJ2-5,TGTGCCAGCAGTGTGGATAGCGGAGTCCAAGAGACCCAGTACTTC,CASSVDSGVQETQYF
.,.,TRBV6-5,TRBJ2-7,TGTGCCAGCAGTTACATACCTAGCTACTACGAGCAGTACTTC,CASSYIPSYYEQYF
TRBD2,.,TRBV11-3,TRBJ2-1,TGTGCCAGCAGCGCTCTAGCGGGAGACTACAATGAGCAGTTCTTC,CASSALAGDYNEQFF
TRBD1,.,TRBV27,TRBJ2-7,TGTGCCAGCAGTTTTGACAGGGCCCACGAGCAGTACTTC,CASSFDRAHEQYF
TRBD2,.,TRBV9,TRBJ2-3,TGTGCCAGCAGCATCAACCTAGCGGGGAGAAATTCAGATACGCAGTATTTT,CASSINLAGRNSDTQYF
TRBD2,.,TRBV29-1,TRBJ2-7,TGCAGCGCCGGGGGGGGCTACGAGCAGTACTTC,CSAGGGYEQYF
TRBD1,few,TRBV7-8,TRBJ1-1,TGTGCCAGCAAGGGGGCTAGGAAGGTTGAAGCTTTCTTT,CASKGARKVEAFF
TRBD2,.,TRBV5-1,TRBJ2-7,TGCGCCAGCAGCCCTTTTTCCGGGGGGGCCTACGAGCAGTACTTC,CASSPFSGGAYEQYF
.,.,TRBV4-2,TRBJ2-5,TGTGCCAGCAGCCAAGTTGGGGGGGCCGGAGAGACCCAGTACTTC,CASSQVGGAGETQYF
.,once,TRBV6-6,TRBJ2-2,TGTGCCAGCAGTTACGCCGGGGAGCTGTTTTTT,CASSYAGELFF